The sequence of this TCR beta chain was determined in a study of OX40 agonist ivuxolimab in advanced cancers. At the level of the study: Patients with hepatocellular carcinoma, melanoma, renal cell or head and neck cancer made up the dose-escalation patients.

The protocol was immunoSEQ multiplex PCR, while the TCRdb copy is restricted to in-frame clones and leaves out a portion. The sample lists approximately 90,000 clones, 91% occurring once. Broader study findings: Expanded clones were, on average, more numerous in CD8+ T cells than in CD4+. Antigen specificity of clonally expanded peripheral T cells was not established.

The CDR3 contains 14 residues. Germline CDR1 SGHRS, CDR2 YFSETQ. Trimming removed 4 bases from V and 8 bases from J, with 16 bases in between. With regard to this clone: The antigen is not known.

Cycle 7 day 1, cycle 4 day 1, and baseline were the timepoints at which blood was sampled. Sample: CD4+ or CD8+ T cells sorted from blood, taken in a trial of the OX40 agonist ivuxolimab. V is TRBV5-1 and J is TRBJ2-1; unclear D gene. The sequence came from an adult with an advanced solid tumor such as melanoma, head and neck, liver or kidney cancer. The CDR3 DNA is TGCGCCAGCAGCGGGCTTGTGGGAAGGCATGAGCAGTTCTTC. Translating gives CASSGLVGRHEQFF.